This entry features one TCR beta chain sequence. In the original analysis: By means of reference gene primer amplification, nucleated cell counts were estimated. Some clones are missing from TCRdb's copy, which holds only in-frame ones; the method was immunoSEQ multiplex PCR. The DNA gave D and trimming, while V, J and clone size come from that table. Here the sample spans some 76,000 clones, roughly 89% being singletons. The data originate from a study of blood T cell repertoires in COVID-19. Background on the study: T cells, B-cell-depleted T cells, or PBMCs supplied cDNA or gDNA.

Sequencing was done on a sample of peripheral blood. This receptor was taken from a human donor in a cohort sampled during active COVID-19.

The CDR3 region is CASSMTGQQNTEAFF. In nucleotides, the CDR3 is TGTGCCAGCAGCATGACAGGACAACAGAACACTGAAGCTTTCTTT. J is TRBJ1-1 and V is TRBV9, with a weak D call TRBD1 (6 bases). Trimming took 4 bases from V and 1 from J, leaving 14 bases between them. This CDR3 region has 15 residues. Germline V gene data show CDR1 as SGDLS and CDR2 as YYNGEE.